This entry features one T cell receptor beta chain sequence. Its antigen is undetermined. The time point: blood at routine non-recurrence follow-up after resection. The input material, whole RNA from tumor, nontumor lung or frozen PBMC, was sequenced unsorted. Trimming pared 7 bases from V and 8 bases from J, leaving 17 bases between. CDR3 length: 12 amino acids. Germline V CDR1 and CDR2: GTSNPN, SVGIG (reference sequence). One entry per CDR3 protein results from TCRdb running MiXCR on the 5' RACE reads. The data show some 46,000 distinct CDR3 sequences, approximately 12% seen once. This sample is drawn from a study of spatial heterogeneity in lung cancer. Study-wide context: The roughly 68 donors had untreated early-stage non-small cell lung cancer. Across the raw uncorrected reads, a unique TCR and UMI combination was observed, on average, more than ten times.

Points from the study as a whole: Ubiquitous expanded tumor TCRs were seen in blood more at resection than at follow-up.

This receptor was identified in a male donor with early-stage non-small cell lung cancer. The chain employs TRBV30 and TRBJ1-2; possible D gene TRBD1, 6 bases. Source: PBMCs, taken at follow-up. CDR3 bases: TGTGCCTCCTCGTTACGCAGGGGAGGCTACACCTTC. Translation: CASSLRRGGYTF.